The clone carrying this T cell receptor beta chain turned up a few times. This sample was included in a study of CD8 T cells in ankylosing spondylitis. TCRdb itself ran the 5' RACE reads through MiXCR, one entry per CDR3 protein. The profile covers some 300,000 distinct CDR3 sequences, with less than 25% appearing a single time and 3.5% taken by the ten largest. Sequencing was done on a sample of blood, either unsorted or a sorted T cell fraction (not recorded which). This sequence was found in a female donor with ankylosing spondylitis or in good health (not recorded which).

The DNA for the CDR3 is TGTGCCAGCAGTCAAAGACAGATTAATGAAAAACTGTTTTTT. Translating it yields CASSQRQINEKLFF. This sequence joins TRBV6-1 and TRBJ1-4; weak D call: TRBD1 (5 bases). There are 14 residues in the CDR3. The V end lost 5 bases, the J end lost 4 bases, and 11 bases lay between the germline ends. From germline, CDR1 is MNHNS and CDR2 SASEGT.